This is a list of T cell receptor beta chains from one sample in a study of PD-1 blockade in classical Hodgkin lymphoma. Produced via immunoSEQ multiplex PCR; TCRdb's table is partial and in-frame only. The sample has about 20,000 clones; 73% are singletons. This specimen was peripheral blood mononuclear cells (PBMCs), taken before the second cycle of nivolumab. These receptors were taken from a human donor with classical Hodgkin lymphoma. Both conserved end residues are trimmed from each CDR3. Each record gives: J gene, V gene, clone size, CDR3 protein. Expanded clones get a size class; other rows say once, few or many, or leave the size out.

TRBJ2-2,TRBV7-2,.,ASSFYRNTGELF
TRBJ1-2,TRBV6-1,.,ASSSVSGYT
TRBJ2-3,TRBV28,.,ASSRGQGLTDTQY
TRBJ1-2,TRBV27,.,ASSHTGGYGYT
TRBJ2-1,TRBV19,.,ASSMGTGTKNEQF
TRBJ2-1,TRBV5-1,.,ASSLDSGQGLFHNEQF
TRBJ2-5,TRBV5-1,.,ASSPHSGGSKETQY
TRBJ2-5,TRBV10-3,.,ATETGVGETQY
TRBJ2-3,TRBV11-2,few,ASSHTDTQY
TRBJ2-3,TRBV2,once,ASTEGLFRSTDTQY
TRBJ2-5,TRBV9,once,ASSVGDTYQETQY
TRBJ2-7,TRBV6-4,.,ASSDRREKKSYEQY
TRBJ2-2,TRBV5-1,.,ASSRSPPTGAIAGGITGELF
TRBJ2-3,TRBV6-4,.,ASRASGRWTDTQY
TRBJ1-1,TRBV10-3,.,AISAGQGNTEAF
TRBJ2-6,TRBV7-7,.,ASSSRSPQSRANVLT
TRBJ2-1,TRBV27,.,ASSPRGVKRLAGVLEQF